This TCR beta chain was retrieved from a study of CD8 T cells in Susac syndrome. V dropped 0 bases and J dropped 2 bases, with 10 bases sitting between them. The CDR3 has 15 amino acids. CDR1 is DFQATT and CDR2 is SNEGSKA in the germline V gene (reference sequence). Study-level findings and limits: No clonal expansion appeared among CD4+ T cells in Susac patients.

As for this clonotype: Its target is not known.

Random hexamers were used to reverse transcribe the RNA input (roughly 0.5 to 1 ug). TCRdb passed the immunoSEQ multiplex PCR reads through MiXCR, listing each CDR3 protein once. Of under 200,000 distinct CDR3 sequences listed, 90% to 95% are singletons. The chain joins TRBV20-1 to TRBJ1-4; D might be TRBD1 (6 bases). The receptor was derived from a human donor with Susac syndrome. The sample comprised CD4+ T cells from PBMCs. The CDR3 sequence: CSARDPGATNEKLFF. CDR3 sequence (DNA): TGCAGTGCTAGAGATCCAGGGGCCACTAATGAAAAACTGTTTTTT.